The clone carrying this T cell receptor beta chain appeared a single time. How the authors handled the data: Nucleated cell counts were estimated from reference gene primer amplification. The assay was immunoSEQ multiplex PCR, and TCRdb's table has in-frame clones only and misses some. V, J and clone size reflect that table, while D and trimming were determined from the DNA. Of 150,000 to 200,000 clones listed, roughly nine tenths were seen once; the top ten hold roughly 21%. The data derive from a study of blood T cell repertoires in COVID-19. About the research overall: Italy, Spain and the United States were the sources of the convalescent and acute COVID-19 samples. Nucleic acid was either cDNA or gDNA, and it came from T cells, B-cell-depleted T cells, or PBMCs.

V lost 0 bases and J lost 7; bases outside the gene matches: 3. Germline V gene lookup returns CDR1 MNHNS and CDR2 SASEGT. The CDR3 runs 15 residues. This receptor was obtained from a man between 60 and 70 years old with active or convalescent COVID-19. The gene calls are TRBV6-1 and TRBJ2-1; 10 bases line up with TRBD2. Sequenced input: peripheral blood. CDR3 nucleotides: TGTGCCAGCAGTGAAGCTGCTAGCGGGGGAAATGAGCAGTTCTTC. It specifies CASSEAASGGNEQFF.